This T cell receptor beta chain was identified in a study of cytomegalovirus exposure and HLA in healthy donors. Overall study findings and caveats: Previously analyzed data showed that most TCR beta V segments were productive at a frequency of about 87% or about 30%.

The PCR was carried out with 60 Vbeta primers and 13 Jbeta primers. Assay used: immunoSEQ multiplex PCR; TCRdb lists only in-frame clones, some missing. The sample lists 60,000 or so clones, over 75% occurring once. About this clone itself: Its antigen is not identified.

V lost 4 bases and J lost 0; bases outside the gene matches: 7. CDR1 and CDR2 from the germline V gene are SGHNT and YENEEA. This CDR3 has 16 amino acids. The source of this sequence is a female donor in good health and CMV-seronegative. The V gene is TRBV11-3, the J gene TRBJ2-3; 7 bases match TRBD2. Sequences were obtained from PBMCs. Written as DNA, the CDR3 is TGTGCCAGCAGCTCGCGGGGGAGCGGTAGCACAGATACGCAGTATTTT. It codes for CASSSRGSGSTDTQYF.